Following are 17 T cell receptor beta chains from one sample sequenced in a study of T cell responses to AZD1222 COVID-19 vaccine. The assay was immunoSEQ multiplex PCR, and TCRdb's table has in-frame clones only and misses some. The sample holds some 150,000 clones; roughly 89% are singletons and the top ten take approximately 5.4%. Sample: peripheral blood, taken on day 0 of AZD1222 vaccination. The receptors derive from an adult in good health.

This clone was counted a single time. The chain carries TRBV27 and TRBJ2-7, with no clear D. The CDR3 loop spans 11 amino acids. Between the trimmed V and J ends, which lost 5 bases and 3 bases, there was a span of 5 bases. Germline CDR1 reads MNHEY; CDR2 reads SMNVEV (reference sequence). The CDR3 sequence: CASSGDYEQYF. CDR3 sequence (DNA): TGTGCCAGCAGTGGAGACTACGAGCAGTACTTC.

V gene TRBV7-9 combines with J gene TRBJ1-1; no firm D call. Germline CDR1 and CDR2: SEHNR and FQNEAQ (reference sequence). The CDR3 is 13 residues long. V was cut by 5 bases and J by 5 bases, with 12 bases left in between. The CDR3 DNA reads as TGTGCCAGCAGCCCCTTTGGCTGGACTGAAGCTTTCTTT. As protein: CASSPFGWTEAFF.

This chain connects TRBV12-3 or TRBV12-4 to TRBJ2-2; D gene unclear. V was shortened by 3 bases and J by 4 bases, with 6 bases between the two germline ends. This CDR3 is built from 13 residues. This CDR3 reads CASSLPSTGELFF. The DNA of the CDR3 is TGTGCCAGCAGTTTGCCCTCCACCGGGGAGCTGTTTTTT.

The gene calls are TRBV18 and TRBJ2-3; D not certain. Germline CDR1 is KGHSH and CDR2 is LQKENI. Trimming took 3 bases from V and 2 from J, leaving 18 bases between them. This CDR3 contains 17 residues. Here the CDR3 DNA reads TGTGCCAGCTCACCGTCCCTGTACCCCGATTCCACAGATACGCAGTATTTT. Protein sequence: CASSPSLYPDSTDTQYF.

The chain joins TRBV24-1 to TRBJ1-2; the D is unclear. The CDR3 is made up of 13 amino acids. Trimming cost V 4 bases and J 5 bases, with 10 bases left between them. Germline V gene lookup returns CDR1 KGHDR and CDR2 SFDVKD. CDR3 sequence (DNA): TGTGCCACCAGTGACCCGGCGTCATATGGCTACACCTTC. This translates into CATSDPASYGYTF.

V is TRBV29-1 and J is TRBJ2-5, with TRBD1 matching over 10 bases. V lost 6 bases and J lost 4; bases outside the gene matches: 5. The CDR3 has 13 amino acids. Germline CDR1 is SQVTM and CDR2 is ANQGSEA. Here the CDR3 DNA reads TGCAGCGTGGGGACAGGGGTAGGAGAGACCCAGTACTTC. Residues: CSVGTGVGETQYF.

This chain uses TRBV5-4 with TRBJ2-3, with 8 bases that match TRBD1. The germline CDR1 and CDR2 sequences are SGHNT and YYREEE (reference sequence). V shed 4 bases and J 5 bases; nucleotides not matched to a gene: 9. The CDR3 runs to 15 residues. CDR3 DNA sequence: TGTGCCAGCAGCCCCGGACCGGGACAGGAAGATACGCAGTATTTT. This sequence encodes CASSPGPGQEDTQYF.

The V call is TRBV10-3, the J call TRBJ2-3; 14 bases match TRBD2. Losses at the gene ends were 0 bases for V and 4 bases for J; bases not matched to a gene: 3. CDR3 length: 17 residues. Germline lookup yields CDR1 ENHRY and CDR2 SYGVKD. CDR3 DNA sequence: TGTGCCATCAGTGAGTCGGGACTAGCGGGAGTTGCAGATACGCAGTATTTT. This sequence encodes CAISESGLAGVADTQYF.

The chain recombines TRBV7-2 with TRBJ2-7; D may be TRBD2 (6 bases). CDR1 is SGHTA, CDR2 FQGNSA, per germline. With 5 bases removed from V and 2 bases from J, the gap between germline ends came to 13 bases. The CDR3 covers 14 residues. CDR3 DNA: TGTGCCAGCAGCGAACCGGGACTGACCTACGAGCAGTACTTC. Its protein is CASSEPGLTYEQYF.

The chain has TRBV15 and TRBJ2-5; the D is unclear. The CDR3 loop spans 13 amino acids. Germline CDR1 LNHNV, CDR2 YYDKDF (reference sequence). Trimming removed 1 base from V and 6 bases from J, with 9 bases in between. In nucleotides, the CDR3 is TGTGCCACCAGCAGAGGAACAGAAAAGACCCAGTACTTC. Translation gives CATSRGTEKTQYF.

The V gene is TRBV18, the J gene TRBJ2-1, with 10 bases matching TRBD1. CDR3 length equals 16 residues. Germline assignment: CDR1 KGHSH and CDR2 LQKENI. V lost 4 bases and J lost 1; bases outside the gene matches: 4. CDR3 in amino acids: CASSHGQGVSYNEQFF. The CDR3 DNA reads TGTGCCAGCTCACACGGACAGGGGGTATCCTACAATGAGCAGTTCTTC.

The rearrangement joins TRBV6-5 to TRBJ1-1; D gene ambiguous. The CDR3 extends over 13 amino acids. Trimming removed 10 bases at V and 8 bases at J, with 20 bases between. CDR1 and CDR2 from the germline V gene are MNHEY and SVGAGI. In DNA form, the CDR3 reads TGTGCCACCCAGCCCTTCAGACCTGACGAAGCTTTCTTT. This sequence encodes CATQPFRPDEAFF.

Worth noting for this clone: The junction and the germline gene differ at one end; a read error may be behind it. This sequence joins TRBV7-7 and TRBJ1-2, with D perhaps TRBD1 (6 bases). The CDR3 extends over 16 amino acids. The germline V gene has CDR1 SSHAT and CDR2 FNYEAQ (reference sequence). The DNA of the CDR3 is TGTGCTAGCAGCTTAGCAGAGGGGGACGCTAACTATGGCTACACCTTC. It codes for CASSLAEGDANYGYTF.

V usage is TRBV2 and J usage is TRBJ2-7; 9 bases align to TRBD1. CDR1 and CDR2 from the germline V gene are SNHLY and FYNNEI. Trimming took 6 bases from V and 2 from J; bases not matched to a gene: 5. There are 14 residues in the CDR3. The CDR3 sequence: CASSPGQGAYEQYF. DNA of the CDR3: TGTGCCAGCAGCCCGGGACAGGGAGCCTACGAGCAGTACTTC.

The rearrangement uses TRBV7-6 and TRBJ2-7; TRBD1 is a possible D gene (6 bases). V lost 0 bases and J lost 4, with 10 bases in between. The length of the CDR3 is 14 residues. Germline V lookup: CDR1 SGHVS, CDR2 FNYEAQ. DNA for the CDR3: TGTGCCAGCAGCTTAGCTGGCAGGGGATACGAGCAGTACTTC. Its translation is CASSLAGRGYEQYF.

The CDR3 spells CASSPPDGSYNEQFF. In DNA, the CDR3 is TGTGCCAGCTCACCACCGGACGGCTCCTACAATGAGCAGTTCTTC. The chain combines TRBV18 with TRBJ2-1; the D is unclear. Trimming cost V 0 bases and J 0 bases, with 6 bases left between them. Germline V gene sequence: CDR1 KGHSH, CDR2 LQKENI. The CDR3 has 15 amino acids.

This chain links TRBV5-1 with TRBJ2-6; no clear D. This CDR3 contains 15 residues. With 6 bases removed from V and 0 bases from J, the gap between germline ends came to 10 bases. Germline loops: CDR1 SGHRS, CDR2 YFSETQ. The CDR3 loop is CASTPALSGANVLTF. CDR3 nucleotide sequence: TGCGCCAGCACTCCGGCCCTCTCTGGGGCCAACGTCCTGACTTTC.